This T cell receptor beta chain was found in a study of blood T cell repertoires in COVID-19. The table lists this clone with a few counts. The repertoire was sequenced with immunoSEQ multiplex PCR; TCRdb's copy has only in-frame clones and lacks some. The sample consists of approximately 88,000 clones, about 80% of them appearing once. CDR1 is SGHDT and CDR2 is YYEEEE in the germline V gene. Trimming removed 2 bases at V and 0 bases at J, with 8 bases between. The CDR3 is 15 residues long. What was sequenced was peripheral blood. The sequence came from a human donor in a cohort sampled during active COVID-19. The rearrangement links TRBV5-6 to TRBJ2-2, with D possibly matching TRBD1 (5 bases). The DNA of the CDR3 is TGTGCCAGCAGCTTCGACAGCTCGAACACCGGGGAGCTGTTTTTT. The encoded protein is CASSFDSSNTGELFF.